Listed below are T cell receptor beta chains from one sample, sequenced in a study of T cell responses to AZD1222 COVID-19 vaccine. TCRdb's copy holds only in-frame clones and misses some; the assay was immunoSEQ multiplex PCR. Counted here are roughly 140,000 clones, more than 70% occurring once; the ten biggest clones make up 3% to 3.5%. Here the sequenced sample was peripheral blood, taken on day 0 of MenACWY control vaccination. These receptors all stem from an adult in good health. Each CDR3 is given with its conserved first and last residue. The D gene is left open where the match is weak. Some rows mark clone size as missing; the rest say once, few, many or name a class of expanded clone.

d_call j_call clone_size v_call cdr3_nt cdr3_aa
TRBD1 TRBJ2-7 . TRBV6-1 TGTGCCAGCAGTGTTGGGACCGGGACAGCTGGCGGGGAGCAGTACTTC CASSVGTGTAGGEQYF
. TRBJ1-5 . TRBV28 TGTGCCAGCAGTTCCCGCGGGACGGATCAGCCCCAGCATTTT CASSSRGTDQPQHF
. TRBJ2-7 . TRBV6-5 TGTGCCAGCAGTTACTCGGCTGTATCCGAAGGAGAGCAGTACTTC CASSYSAVSEGEQYF
TRBD1 TRBJ1-3 . TRBV9 TGTGCCAGCAGCGGGACAGGGGGCTCTGGAAACACCATATATTTT CASSGTGGSGNTIYF
TRBD1 TRBJ1-4 . TRBV9 TGTGCCAGCAGCGCAGACAGGGGACCAAATGAAAAACTGTTTTTT CASSADRGPNEKLFF
. TRBJ2-1 . TRBV5-1 TGCGCCAGCAGCTTGAGGGCGGAAGAGAGCAATGAGCAGTTCTTC CASSLRAEESNEQFF
. TRBJ1-1 . TRBV7-8 TGTGCCAGCAGCTTAGGAGACAAGAGAACTGAAGCTTTCTTT CASSLGDKRTEAFF
. TRBJ1-2 few TRBV19 TGTGCCAGTAGTCCGAGACAGCCCCACTATGGCTACACCTTC CASSPRQPHYGYTF
. TRBJ2-1 . TRBV9 TGTGCCAGCAGCCTGACTGCAGGGTTAGCCTACAATGAGCAGTTCTTC CASSLTAGLAYNEQFF
. TRBJ1-6 . TRBV7-2 TGTGCCAGCAGCTCTCGCACAGGGCCCCGGGATTCACCCCTCCACTTT CASSSRTGPRDSPLHF
TRBD2 TRBJ2-7 . TRBV7-9 TGTGCCAGCAGCCAACACGGGACTAGCGGCTCCTACGAGCAGTACTTC CASSQHGTSGSYEQYF
TRBD1 TRBJ2-1 . TRBV19 TGTGCCAGTAGTATCGCAGGGGGCGGGCAGTTCTTC CASSIAGGGQFF
TRBD1 TRBJ2-1 . TRBV11-3 TGTGCCAGCAGCTTAGGTGCCGGGGACAGGGTCGAGCAGTTCTTC CASSLGAGDRVEQFF
. TRBJ1-2 . TRBV3-1/TRBV3-2 TGTGCCAGCAGCCTCACAGGGAAAGGTAGCTATGGCTACACCTTC CASSLTGKGSYGYTF
. TRBJ2-2 . TRBV19 TGTGCCAGTAGTATCGGACGGACCGGGGAGCTGTTTTTT CASSIGRTGELFF
TRBD1 TRBJ1-1 . TRBV29-1 TGCAGCGTGGACAGGGGTTTGAACACTGAAGCTTTCTTT CSVDRGLNTEAFF
TRBD1 TRBJ1-5 . TRBV2 TGTGCCAGCAGTGAACAGGGACAGCTCCAGCCCCAGCATTTT CASSEQGQLQPQHF
. TRBJ2-1 . TRBV11-2 TGTGCCAGCAGCCCAGGGCGGGGAGACAATGAGCAGTTCTTC CASSPGRGDNEQFF
. TRBJ2-2 . TRBV6-4 TGTGCCAGCTCGTCCGTAGGAAAGGACACCGGGGAGCTGTTTTTT CASSSVGKDTGELFF
. TRBJ2-7 . TRBV9 TGTGCCAGCAGCGTAGAAGGCAGGGGTATGTACGAGCAGTACTTC CASSVEGRGMYEQYF
. TRBJ2-4 . TRBV25-1 TGTGCCAGCAGTGAGGAGCGACAGTACAAAAACATTCAGTACTTC CASSEERQYKNIQYF
. TRBJ1-1 . TRBV6-5 TGTGCCAGCAGCCTTTTAAGGAACACTGAAGCTTTCTTT CASSLLRNTEAFF
. TRBJ1-1 . TRBV18 TGTGCCAGCTCAGGGGCTCTCGGTAAGAACACTGAAGCTTTCTTT CASSGALGKNTEAFF
TRBD1 TRBJ1-2 . TRBV15 TGTGCCACCAGCAGAGACACAGGGGGCTATGGCTACACCTTC CATSRDTGGYGYTF
. TRBJ2-7 . TRBV20-1 TGCAGTGCTAGCACCCGAGGCGAGCAGTACTTC CSASTRGEQYF
. TRBJ2-1 . TRBV11-3 TGTGCCAGCAGCGTAAGAACTACAAACTCTGAGCAGTTCTTC CASSVRTTNSEQFF
TRBD2 TRBJ2-1 . TRBV24-1 TGTGCCACCAGTGACTCCGGACCCCAGGGACTAGCTGGCGATGAGCAGTTCTTC CATSDSGPQGLAGDEQFF
TRBD2 TRBJ2-7 once TRBV9 TGTGCCAGCAGCGTAACTAGCGGAAAGAACTACGAGCAGTACTTC CASSVTSGKNYEQYF
. TRBJ2-3 few TRBV5-5 TGTGCCAGCAGCTTGGTGAGCGCAGATACGCAGTATTTT CASSLVSADTQYF
. TRBJ1-4 . TRBV27 TGTGCCAGCAGCCCCCGGGGAACAGCAGAAAAACTGTTTTTT CASSPRGTAEKLFF
. TRBJ1-1 . TRBV12-3/TRBV12-4 TGTGCCAGCAGCACCCAAATGAACACTGAAGCTTTCTTT CASSTQMNTEAFF
. TRBJ1-1 . TRBV7-8 TGTGCCAGCAGCCAACGAGGGGGATGGGGCACTGAAGCTTTCTTT CASSQRGGWGTEAFF
TRBD1 TRBJ2-1 . TRBV18 TGTGCCAGCTCACCACAAGACAGGGTCTCGTACAATGAGCAGTTCTTC CASSPQDRVSYNEQFF
. TRBJ2-7 . TRBV28 TGTGCCAGCAGTCCCGACAGCTACGAGCAGTACTTC CASSPDSYEQYF
. TRBJ1-1 . TRBV6-5 TGTGCCAGCAGACACGGGAATACTGAAGCTTTCTTT CASRHGNTEAFF
. TRBJ1-5 . TRBV11-3 TGTGCCAGCAGCTTATCAGGCGACCAGCCCCAGCATTTT CASSLSGDQPQHF
. TRBJ1-4 . TRBV4-2 TGTGCCAGCAGCCATGCCTCGGAGGTTCTGGGAGAAAAACTGTTTTTT CASSHASEVLGEKLFF
. TRBJ2-1 . TRBV6-1 TGTGCCAGCAGTGAAGCGAGGGGGAAAGTACTGAATGAGCAGTTCTTC CASSEARGKVLNEQFF
TRBD1 TRBJ1-4 . TRBV2 TGTGCCAGCAGCCCACGGGGCTCATTGAGACAGGGGGATGAAAAACTGTTTTTT CASSPRGSLRQGDEKLFF
. TRBJ2-5 . TRBV12-3/TRBV12-4 TGTGCCAGCAGTTTTCGGGAGACCCAGTACTTC CASSFRETQYF
TRBD1 TRBJ2-6 . TRBV19 TGTGCCAGTAGTATAGAGTGGGACAGCAACCTCTTTTCCGGGGCCAACGTCCTGACTTTC CASSIEWDSNLFSGANVLTF
TRBD2 TRBJ2-5 . TRBV6-5 TGTGCCAGCAGTACTGGGACTAGCGGGGCACAAACCCAGTACTTC CASSTGTSGAQTQYF
. TRBJ2-1 . TRBV5-8 TGTGCCAGCGATCCCCCTGAAGGGCGAATCTACAATGAGCAGTTCTTC CASDPPEGRIYNEQFF
TRBD1 TRBJ1-5 . TRBV18 TGTGCCAGCTCACCGCGACCGGGACAGGGAGGCAATCAGCCCCAGCATTTT CASSPRPGQGGNQPQHF
TRBD1 TRBJ2-4 . TRBV6-1 TGTGCCAGCAGTGAAGCGAGGACAGGGGCCAAAAACATTCAGTACTTC CASSEARTGAKNIQYF
. TRBJ1-3 . TRBV6-5 TGTGCCAGCAGCCCCGAGGGGGGGGTCGGAAACACCATATATTTT CASSPEGGVGNTIYF
TRBD2 TRBJ2-7 . TRBV11-2 TGTGCCAGCAGCGTTGGCGGGAGCTACGAGCAGTACTTC CASSVGGSYEQYF